The 13 T cell receptor beta chains below come from one sample, sequenced in a study of T-cell reconstitution after alpha-beta-depleted transplantation in children. TCRbeta library preparation incorporated unique molecular identifiers. TCRdb used MiXCR to reprocess the PCR reads, holding one entry per CDR3 protein. The data show over 120,000 distinct CDR3 sequences, around 8.5% seen once. Sequences were derived from PBMCs, mostly from graft donor cells, sampled 180 days after TCRalphabeta/CD19-depleted stem cell transplant. These receptors were taken from a female patient aged 2-9 years who had a stem cell transplant for congenital amegakaryocytic thrombocytopenia, so the T cells may come from the graft donor.

This clonotype has a count of ten or more. The chain joins TRBV6-5 to TRBJ2-2; D is unclear. There are 14 residues in the CDR3. Looked up from germline, CDR1 is MNHEY and CDR2 is SVGAGI. V lost 3 bases and J lost 2, with 7 bases in between. In nucleotides, the CDR3 is TGTGCCAGCAGTTATAGCTCCAACACCGGGGAGCTGTTTTTT. Translated: CASSYSSNTGELFF.

In this sample, this clonotype turned up many times. V and J are TRBV29-1 and TRBJ2-3, with no clear D. Trimming shortened V by 3 bases and J by 2 bases, and 24 bases separated the two germline ends. This CDR3 region has 18 residues. Germline V gene lookup returns CDR1 SQVTM and CDR2 ANQGSEA. The CDR3 sequence: CSVEMVEGKEATTDTQYF. The CDR3 DNA reads TGCAGCGTTGAGATGGTGGAAGGAAAAGAAGCTACCACAGATACGCAGTATTTT.

This clonotype came up many times. The V call is TRBV10-2, the J call TRBJ1-1; tentative D call: TRBD1 (6 bases). CDR3 length: 14 residues. Per the germline V gene, CDR1 is WSHSY and CDR2 is SAAADI. The germline V and J ends were trimmed by 5 bases and 2 bases, with 12 bases remaining between them. The CDR3 DNA is TGCGCCAGCAGTATGTCAGGGGCAAACACTGAAGCTTTCTTT. Its protein product is CASSMSGANTEAFF.

Within the sample, this clonotype is medium-sized (0.01 to 0.1%). The CDR3 loop reads CASSLARREKPDTQYF. CDR3 nucleotides: TGTGCCAGCAGTTTAGCGAGGAGGGAGAAGCCAGATACGCAGTATTTT. The chain is built from TRBV12-3 or TRBV12-4 and TRBJ2-3; tentatively, D is TRBD2 (6 bases). V lost 0 bases and J 4 bases, leaving 14 bases between the germline ends. The CDR3 covers 16 residues.

The chain combines TRBV18 with TRBJ2-2, with 10 bases lining up with TRBD2. This CDR3 spans 16 amino acids. Germline loops: CDR1 KGHSH, CDR2 LQKENI. V dropped 2 bases and J dropped 7; count of bases not matched to a gene: 7. The CDR3 DNA reads as TGTGCCAGCTCACCAACAACTAGCGGGACTATCGGGGAGCTGTTTTTT. Protein sequence: CASSPTTSGTIGELFF.

This clonotype showed up many times. The genes are TRBV5-1 and TRBJ2-3, with 8 bases aligning to TRBD1. The CDR3 loop spans 13 amino acids. CDR1 is SGHRS, CDR2 YFSETQ, per germline. The ends lost 6 bases at V and 3 bases at J; junction bases unmatched: 3. CDR3 nucleotides: TGCGCCAGCACGGACAGGGTTACAGATACGCAGTATTTT. The encoded protein is CASTDRVTDTQYF.

The chain links TRBV11-2 to TRBJ1-5; a weak D match, TRBD1 (6 bases). The CDR3 runs 16 residues. Deletions cut 1 base from V and 5 bases from J, with 15 bases between. Per the germline V gene, CDR1 is SGHAT and CDR2 is FQNNGV. The CDR3 DNA follows: TGTGCCAGCAGCTTAGGGGTTGCGGGGGGCGATCAGCCCCAGCATTTT. This gives the protein CASSLGVAGGDQPQHF. Looking up the rest from reference TRBV11-2 and TRBJ1-5 gives the full variable domain: EAGVAQSPRYKIIEKRQSVAFWCNPISGHATLYWYQQILGQGPKLLIQFQNNGVVDDSQLPKDRFSAERLKGVDSTLKIQPAKLEDSAVYLCASSLGVAGGDQPQHFGDGTRLSIL.

The chain links TRBV4-3 to TRBJ2-1; 9 bases match TRBD2. The V gene end was trimmed by 1 base and the J gene end by 0 bases; junction bases not matched to a gene: 10. CDR3 length: 19 residues. Per germline, CDR1 LGHNA and CDR2 YSLEER. The DNA for the CDR3 is TGCGCCAGCAGCCAAGTCCCCCCTAGCGGGAAGAGCTCCTACAATGAGCAGTTCTTC. This gives the protein CASSQVPPSGKSSYNEQFF.

The V call is TRBV27, the J call TRBJ2-7; 8 bases align to TRBD2. With 1 base clipped from V and 4 bases from J, the junction kept 6 bases outside the gene matches. This CDR3 has 15 residues. From germline, CDR1 is MNHEY and CDR2 SMNVEV (reference sequence). CDR3: CASSLLAGTAYEQYF. In DNA form, the CDR3 reads TGTGCCAGCAGTTTATTAGCGGGAACAGCTTACGAGCAGTACTTC.

The V call is TRBV28, the J call TRBJ1-4, with TRBD1 matching over 7 bases. The CDR3 has 14 amino acids. V shed 7 bases and J 7 bases; nucleotides not matched to a gene: 9. CDR1 is MDHEN, CDR2 SYDVKM, per germline. CDR3 bases: TGTGCCAGCACCCAAGACAGGGTCGGTGAAAAACTGTTTTTT. Translation: CASTQDRVGEKLFF.

There are many counts of this clonotype. The rearrangement joins TRBV28 to TRBJ1-3, with unresolved D. Germline-derived CDR1 and CDR2 are MDHEN and SYDVKM. The CDR3 length is 13 residues. V lost 3 bases, J lost 6 bases, and 9 bases lay in between. The CDR3 loop is CASSFGRLNTIYF. CDR3 bases: TGTGCCAGCAGTTTTGGCAGACTAAACACCATATATTTT.

In its sample, this clonotype was seen many times. The chain employs TRBV5-1 and TRBJ2-2; TRBD2 aligns across 8 bases. The germline CDR1 and CDR2 sequences are SGHRS and YFSETQ. J was trimmed by 13 bases and V by 7 bases; bases with no gene match: 9. The CDR3 is 12 amino acids. CDR3 protein: CASRLGTRRLFF. CDR3 DNA sequence: TGCGCCAGCCGACTGGGGACTAGACGGCTGTTTTTT. Based on the CDR3 plus reference TRBV5-1 and TRBJ2-2, the full variable domain is KAGVTQTPRYLIKTRGQQVTLSCSPISGHRSVSWYQQTPGQGLQFLFEYFSETQRNKGNFPGRFSGRQFSNSRSEMNVSTLELGDSALYLCASRLGTRRLFFGEGSRLTVL.

Turning to this clonotype: Being one base from a much bigger clone, this may be a read error. The chain combines TRBV7-2 with TRBJ2-1; 10 positions match TRBD2. V trimming: 4 bases; J trimming: 7 bases; junction bases outside the gene matches: 13. Germline values: CDR1 SGHTA, CDR2 FQGNSA. The CDR3 contains 17 residues. The CDR3 DNA sequence: TGTGCCAGCAGCTCTGGCCCCAAGAGAGCGGGGGGGAATGAGCAGTTCTTC. Amino acids: CASSSGPKRAGGNEQFF.